This T cell receptor beta chain comes out of a study of shared clonotypes between healthy human individuals. Notes on the study in general: Around 5% was the fraction of naive CD4 clonotypes found shared across several donors.

Libraries were prepared by immunoSEQ multiplex PCR; TCRdb keeps only in-frame clonotypes and omits some of them. The data hold about 2.4 million clones, with roughly 93% observed a single time. With respect to this clone: Its antigen remains unknown.

Trimming at V came to 2 bases and at J to 8 bases, leaving 9 bases not matched to a gene. The CDR3 is 16 amino acids. Germline V gene lookup returns CDR1 MNHEY and CDR2 SVGAGI. The material sequenced was naive CD4+ T cells from PBMCs. The subset is: CD45RA+ positively selected. This clonotype was sampled from a man aged 18 to 30 in good health. Some clones in this sample may be carry-over from other donors' samples. V gene TRBV6-5 combines with J gene TRBJ2-1; 10 nucleotides match TRBD1. The DNA of the CDR3 is TGTGCCAGCAGTTACGCCACCGGGACAGGGGTTGATGAGCAGTTCTTC. This sequence encodes CASSYATGTGVDEQFF.